The T cell receptor (beta chain) described here comes from a study of blood T cells in healthy people across ages. The extraction recovered at least 6 micrograms of total RNA per sample. Germline V gene sequence: CDR1 SGHRS, CDR2 YFSETQ. Between the trimmed V and J ends, which lost 4 bases and 2 bases, there was a span of 19 bases. CDR3 length equals 16 residues. A second roughly 7 to 12 cycle PCR used barcoded and J-beta primers. A template-switch adaptor with 12 random nucleotides tagged each cDNA molecule. TCRdb re-analysed the 5' RACE reads in MiXCR, keeping a single row per CDR3 protein. This table has under 800,000 distinct CDR3 sequences, roughly 45% appearing once.

Sequencing was carried out using blood. The origin of this receptor is a woman aged 55-69 years in good health. The rearrangement links TRBV5-1 to TRBJ2-7, with D perhaps assigned TRBD1 or TRBD2 (5 bases each). In nucleotides, the CDR3 is TGCGCCAGCAGCCTTGGTGGGACGGACGTGACCTACGAGCAGTACTTC. It specifies CASSLGGTDVTYEQYF.